Each of the 18 T cell receptor beta chains below was sequenced from the same sample in a study of blood T cell repertoires in COVID-19. Some clones are missing from TCRdb's copy, which holds only in-frame ones; the method was immunoSEQ multiplex PCR. The table has tens of thousands of clones, approximately 79% seen once. Input material: peripheral blood. Receptors originate from a man between 65 and 85 years old with COVID-19, enrolled during active disease.

This clone is medium-sized by share. This sequence joins TRBV2 and TRBJ1-5; TRBD1 matches at 7 bases. There are 14 residues in the CDR3. Germline CDR1 SNHLY, CDR2 FYNNEI. Trimming took 6 bases from V and 4 from J; bases not matched to a gene: 6. The CDR3 DNA sequence: TGTGCCAGCAGGACCGGGACAGTTAATCAGCCCCAGCATTTT. Its protein product is CASRTGTVNQPQHF. The full variable domain, rest sourced from reference TRBV2 and TRBJ1-5, is EPEVTQTPSHQVTQMGQEVILRCVPISNHLYFYWYRQILGQKVEFLVSFYNNEISEKSEIFDDQFSVERPDGSNFTLKIRSTKLEDSAMYFCASRTGTVNQPQHFGDGTRLSIL.

The genes are TRBV6-5 and TRBJ2-1, with TRBD2 matching over 12 bases. The CDR3 is 15 amino acids. The germline V gene encodes CDR1 MNHEY and CDR2 SVGAGI. V gave up 6 bases and J gave up 7 bases; unmatched junction bases: 7. CDR3 sequence (DNA): TGTGCCAGCAGGGGACGGACTAGCGGGAAGAATGAGCAGTTCTTC. The encoded protein is CASRGRTSGKNEQFF.

This chain links TRBV28 with TRBJ2-1; 13 bases match TRBD2. V shed 6 bases, J shed 7 bases, and the junction held 6 bases outside the gene matches. The germline gives CDR1 MDHEN, CDR2 SYDVKM. The CDR3 covers 15 residues. This chain's CDR3 is CASRILAGGNNEQFF. The CDR3 DNA reads as TGTGCCAGCAGGATACTAGCGGGAGGGAATAATGAGCAGTTCTTC.

The chain uses TRBV11-3 and TRBJ1-1; D is unresolved. Trimming cost V 0 bases and J 1 base, with 6 bases left between them. CDR1 is SGHNT and CDR2 is YENEEA in the germline V gene. The CDR3 loop spans 14 amino acids. As DNA, the CDR3 is TGTGCCAGCAGCTTAGATTCCGGGAACACTGAAGCTTTCTTT. Its protein is CASSLDSGNTEAFF. Using reference TRBV11-3 and TRBJ1-1 for the parts outside the CDR3, the full variable domain is EAGVVQSPRYKIIEKKQPVAFWCNPISGHNTLYWYLQNLGQGPELLIRYENEEAVDDSQLPKDRFSAERLKGVDSTLKIQPAELGDSAVYLCASSLDSGNTEAFFGQGTRLTVV.

The J gene is TRBJ1-3, the V gene TRBV4-1, with D hard to call. V shed 3 bases and J shed 1 base, with 4 bases lying between them. Looked up from germline, CDR1 is MGHRA and CDR2 is YSYEKL. CDR3 length: 13 residues. CDR3 residues: CASSQTSGNTIYF. The CDR3 DNA reads TGCGCCAGCAGCCAGACATCTGGAAACACCATATATTTT.

The chain uses TRBV27 and TRBJ2-7; 7 bases are shared with TRBD2. CDR3 length: 13 amino acids. Germline CDR1 MNHEY, CDR2 SMNVEV (reference sequence). Trimming at V came to 6 bases and at J to 7 bases, leaving 9 bases not matched to a gene. CDR3 region: CASSFTSAGEQYF. The DNA for the CDR3 is TGTGCCAGCAGCTTTACTAGCGCCGGGGAGCAGTACTTC.

This clone was picked up a small number of times. A much larger clonotype is one base distant, so this may be a read error. The chain recombines TRBV28 with TRBJ1-1; 9 nucleotides line up with TRBD1. Germline V gene lookup returns CDR1 MDHEN and CDR2 SYDVKM. V lost 6 bases and J lost 1; bases outside the gene matches: 3. CDR3 size: 14 residues. The CDR3 spells CASSSGQGNTEAFF. The CDR3 bases are TGTGCCAGCAGCTCGGGACAGGGGAACACTGAAGCTTTCTTT.

The chain combines TRBV27 with TRBJ1-3, with D hard to call. The CDR3 consists of 15 residues. V lost 6 bases, J lost 2 bases, and 14 bases lay in between. Germline V gene data show CDR1 as MNHEY and CDR2 as SMNVEV (reference sequence). CDR3 bases: TGTGCCAGCAGAGGGCCACGCGGGGCTGGAAACACCATATATTTT. It encodes CASRGPRGAGNTIYF.

The rearrangement joins TRBV4-3 to TRBJ2-3; 7 nucleotides match TRBD2. With V trimmed by 4 bases and J by 2 bases, 9 bases remained unmatched. Per the germline V gene, CDR1 is LGHNA and CDR2 is YSLEER. The CDR3 runs 16 residues. The CDR3 DNA sequence: TGCGCCAGCAGCCCCACCGGACGGGGGGACACAGATACGCAGTATTTT. It specifies CASSPTGRGDTDTQYF.

The chain carries TRBV6-5 and TRBJ2-7; 9 nucleotides match TRBD1. The CDR3 covers 15 residues. Germline V gene sequence: CDR1 MNHEY, CDR2 SVGAGI. Trimming removed 0 bases from V and 2 bases from J; junction bases left unmatched: 2. CDR3 in amino acids: CASSYSRTGAYEQYF. The CDR3 nucleotides are TGTGCCAGCAGTTACTCCCGGACAGGGGCCTACGAGCAGTACTTC.

Only one count was recorded for this clone. V is TRBV6-2 or TRBV6-3 and J is TRBJ2-3; D is possibly TRBD2 (5 bases). Germline loops: CDR1 MNHEY, CDR2 SVGEGT. Trimming stripped 2 bases from V and 2 bases from J, with 11 bases between. The CDR3 extends over 15 amino acids. CDR3 coding DNA: TGTGCCAGCAGTTACGATCCGGGAAACACAGATACGCAGTATTTT. This translates into CASSYDPGNTDTQYF.

The genes are TRBV3-1 (or the pseudogene TRBV3-2) and TRBJ1-1; 9 positions agree with TRBD1. The CDR3 is 14 amino acids. CDR1 LGHDT and CDR2 YNNKEL come from the germline V gene (reference sequence). With V trimmed by 3 bases and J by 7 bases, 6 bases remained unmatched. The CDR3 nucleotides read TGTGCCAGCAGCCAGGGTCCGGGACAGGGTGAAGCTTTCTTT. Encoded protein: CASSQGPGQGEAFF.

This clone appeared once. The chain combines TRBV11-3 with TRBJ2-5; D is perhaps TRBD2 (6 bases). The ends were cut back, 4 bases at V and 5 bases at J, with 11 bases in the middle. The germline CDR1 and CDR2 sequences are SGHNT and YENEEA. The CDR3 sequence is 13 residues long. CDR3 sequence: CASSSGEEETQYF. The CDR3 nucleotides are TGTGCCAGCAGCTCGGGGGAGGAGGAGACCCAGTACTTC.

The V and J genes are TRBV15 and TRBJ2-1; D possibly corresponds to TRBD2 (6 bases). Germline CDR1 is LNHNV and CDR2 is YYDKDF (reference sequence). V was pared by 7 bases and J by 5 bases, with 15 bases between. This CDR3 comprises 14 residues. The CDR3 nucleotides are TGTGCCACCACCCGCTACGGGAGAGACAATGAGCAGTTCTTC. The encoded protein is CATTRYGRDNEQFF. The complete variable domain, with remaining parts taken from reference TRBV15 and TRBJ2-1, reads DAMVIQNPRYQVTQFGKPVTLSCSQTLNHNVMYWYQQKSSQAPKLLFHYYDKDFNNEADTPDNFQSRRPNTSFCFLDIRSPGLGDTAMYLCATTRYGRDNEQFFGPGTRLTVL.

The V call is TRBV6-2 or TRBV6-3, the J call TRBJ2-1; maybe TRBD2 (7 bases). This CDR3 has 16 amino acids. The V and J ends lost 5 bases and 4 bases respectively, with 18 bases between them. Germline V CDR1 and CDR2: MNHEY, SVGEGT. The CDR3 nucleotides are TGTGCCAGCAGTCCCCGGGGGGCGGCTGTTTACAATGAGCAGTTCTTC. This codes for CASSPRGAAVYNEQFF.

This sequence joins TRBV29-1 and TRBJ2-1, with 14 positions matching TRBD2. V trimming: 0 bases; J trimming: 6 bases; junction bases outside the gene matches: 4. Germline loops: CDR1 SQVTM, CDR2 ANQGSEA. This CDR3 has 16 amino acids. The CDR3 nucleotides are TGCAGCGTTGAAGATACCGGGACTAGCGGGAGCAATGAGCAGTTCTTC. This codes for CSVEDTGTSGSNEQFF.

This chain uses TRBV7-3 with TRBJ2-2, with D hard to call. Germline-derived CDR1 and CDR2 are SGHTA and FQGTGA. This CDR3 is built from 12 residues. Trimming removed 3 bases from V and 6 bases from J, with 5 bases in between. CDR3 in DNA: TGTGCCAGCAGCTTCCCTCCCGGGGAGCTGTTTTTT. Translated, it gives CASSFPPGELFF.

The rearrangement uses TRBV5-4 and TRBJ2-2, with TRBD2 matching over 13 bases. J lost 4 bases, V lost 3 bases, and 6 bases had no gene match. The germline gives CDR1 SGHNT, CDR2 YYREEE (reference sequence). The CDR3 covers 17 residues. CDR3: CASSSGLAGVSTGELFF. The DNA for the CDR3 is TGTGCCAGCAGCTCCGGACTAGCGGGAGTGTCCACCGGGGAGCTGTTTTTT. Based on the CDR3 plus reference TRBV5-4 and TRBJ2-2, the full variable domain is ETGVTQSPTHLIKTRGQQVTLRCSSQSGHNTVSWYQQALGQGPQFIFQYYREEENGRGNFPPRFSGLQFPNYSSELNVNALELDDSALYLCASSSGLAGVSTGELFFGEGSRLTVL.